The present T cell receptor (beta chain) was sequenced within a study of blood T cell repertoires in COVID-19. The CDR3 consists of 13 residues. V dropped 6 bases and J dropped 1 base, with 6 bases sitting between them. Symptom resolution, clearance, or two negative PCRs marked the recovered donors of Cohort 3. TCRdb's copy holds only in-frame clones and misses some; the assay was immunoSEQ multiplex PCR. The sample records fewer than 350,000 clones, approximately 88% being singletons. This receptor was taken from a man aged 55 to 69 who had recovered from COVID-19. The chain couples TRBV12-3 or TRBV12-4 to TRBJ2-2, with D possibly matching TRBD2 (5 bases). Sequencing was performed on PBMCs or T cells enriched from blood (not recorded which). This chain's CDR3 is CASREGNTGELFF. Written as DNA, the CDR3 is TGTGCCAGCAGAGAGGGGAACACCGGGGAGCTGTTTTTT.